This TCR beta chain originates from a study of T-cell reconstitution after alpha-beta-depleted transplantation in children. V dropped 1 base and J dropped 2; count of bases not matched to a gene: 10. Germline values: CDR1 LGHDT, CDR2 YNNKEL (reference sequence). This CDR3 has 17 residues. TCRbeta library preparation incorporated unique molecular identifiers. TCRdb recomputed calls from the PCR reads with MiXCR, one row per CDR3 protein. This table holds about 91,000 distinct CDR3 sequences, roughly 8.8% found once. This chain uses TRBV3-1 with TRBJ2-5; 7 bases line up with TRBD1. This clonotype was sampled from a human donor who donated a stem cell graft to a child with congenital amegakaryocytic thrombocytopenia. The sequenced sample was PBMCs from the stem cell graft donor, obtained from the stem cell graft. The CDR3 protein is CASSQAYGTVSQETQYF. The CDR3 region has the DNA TGTGCCAGCAGCCAAGCCTACGGGACAGTCTCTCAAGAGACCCAGTACTTC.